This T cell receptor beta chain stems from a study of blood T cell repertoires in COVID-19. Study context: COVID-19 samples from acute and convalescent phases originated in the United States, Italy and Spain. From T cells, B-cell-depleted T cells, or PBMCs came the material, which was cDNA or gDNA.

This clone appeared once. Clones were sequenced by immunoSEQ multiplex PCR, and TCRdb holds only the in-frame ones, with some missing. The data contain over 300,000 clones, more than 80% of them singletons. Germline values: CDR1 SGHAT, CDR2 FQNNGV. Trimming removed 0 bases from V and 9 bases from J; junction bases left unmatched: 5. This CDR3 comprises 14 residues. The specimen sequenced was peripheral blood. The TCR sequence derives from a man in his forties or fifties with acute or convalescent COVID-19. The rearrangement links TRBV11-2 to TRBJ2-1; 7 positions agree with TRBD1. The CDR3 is CASSLERQGFEQFF. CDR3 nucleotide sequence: TGTGCCAGCAGCTTAGAAAGACAGGGCTTTGAGCAGTTCTTC.